The 28 T cell receptor beta chains in this list originate from one sample, sequenced in a study of untreated major depressive disorder. Libraries were prepared by immunoSEQ multiplex PCR; TCRdb keeps only in-frame clonotypes and omits some of them. There are 10,000 to 15,000 clones in the sample; under 95% occur only once, and under 2% lies in the top ten. The antigens of these receptors remain unknown. Regarding the study as a whole: TRBV05-01 (Vbeta 5.1) usage was higher in CD4+ T cells of depressed patients than controls.

Source material: CD4+ T cells from PBMCs. The receptors were sampled from a woman aged 30 to 39 with major depressive disorder.

The chain has TRBV5-6 and TRBJ2-1; the D gene could be TRBD1 or TRBD2 (5 bases each). V dropped 4 bases and J dropped 6 bases, with 20 bases sitting between them. The CDR3 has 16 amino acids. Looked up from germline, CDR1 is SGHDT and CDR2 is YYEEEE. CDR3 coding DNA: TGTGCCAGCAGCCGCCCCCGGGACCGAGCTACCAATGAGCAGTTCTTC. This encodes CASSRPRDRATNEQFF.

This chain uses TRBV18 with TRBJ2-5, with TRBD1 matching 9 bases. This CDR3 is 15 amino acids long. The V segment lost 3 bases and the J segment 5 bases; nucleotides outside the gene matches: 7. Germline V gives CDR1 KGHSH, CDR2 LQKENI. The CDR3 is CASSPRTGETETQYF. Here the CDR3 DNA reads TGTGCCAGCTCACCCAGGACAGGGGAAACGGAGACCCAGTACTTC.

The rearrangement links TRBV29-1 to TRBJ2-1; TRBD2 aligns across 11 bases. From germline, CDR1 is SQVTM and CDR2 ANQGSEA. The CDR3 is made up of 15 amino acids. V lost 8 bases and J lost 2; bases outside the gene matches: 8. This CDR3 is CSLLGLAETYNEQFF. CDR3 bases: TGCAGCCTACTGGGACTAGCGGAGACCTACAATGAGCAGTTCTTC.

The chain is built from TRBV18 and TRBJ1-4, with TRBD1 matching over 7 bases. From germline, CDR1 is KGHSH and CDR2 LQKENI. J gave up 0 bases and V 3 bases, and 7 bases lay outside the gene matches. There are 17 residues in the CDR3. CDR3 loop: CASSPAGGRATNEKLFF. DNA for the CDR3: TGTGCCAGCTCACCGGCAGGGGGAAGGGCAACTAATGAAAAACTGTTTTTT. The variable domain in full, completed from reference TRBV18 and TRBJ1-4, reads NAGVMQNPRHLVRRRGQEARLRCSPMKGHSHVYWYRQLPEEGLKFMVYLQKENIIDESGMPKERFSAEFPKEGPSILRIQQVVRGDSAAYFCASSPAGGRATNEKLFFGSGTQLSVL.

This clone was recorded once. The chain employs TRBV21-1 and TRBJ1-2. TRBV21-1 is a documented pseudogene. The CDR3 spans 12 residues. DNA of the CDR3: TGTGCCAGCAGCAAACGTTCTAGTGGCTACACCTTC. Translating it yields CASSKRSSGYTF.

J is TRBJ2-3 and V is TRBV11-3, with 10 bases lining up with TRBD2. The CDR3 totals 17 residues. Trimming at V came to 2 bases and at J to 4 bases, leaving 9 bases not matched to a gene. Germline values: CDR1 SGHNT, CDR2 YENEEA. In DNA, the CDR3 is TGTGCCAGCAGCTTATCGCTAGGGACTAGCGTGGCAGATACGCAGTATTTT. This translates into CASSLSLGTSVADTQYF.

The rearrangement links TRBV6-5 to TRBJ2-5, with D uncertain. V lost 2 bases, J lost 7 bases, and 17 bases lay in between. This CDR3 region has 15 residues. CDR1 and CDR2 (germline): MNHEY, SVGAGI. In nucleotides, the CDR3 is TGTGCCAGCAGTTACGGTCTGGACGTTCCCGGGACCCAGTACTTC. It encodes CASSYGLDVPGTQYF.

The rearrangement links TRBV7-2 to TRBJ2-2, with D tentatively TRBD1 (6 bases). V lost 5 bases and J lost 4, with 14 bases in between. The length of the CDR3 is 15 residues. Germline CDR1 is SGHTA and CDR2 is FQGNSA. CDR3: CASSLTDRSTGELFF. Written as DNA, the CDR3 is TGTGCCAGCAGCCTCACCGACAGGTCCACCGGGGAGCTGTTTTTT.

This chain links TRBV7-9 with TRBJ1-1; tentative D call: TRBD1 (6 bases). Germline-derived CDR1 and CDR2 are SEHNR and FQNEAQ (reference sequence). V lost 1 base and J lost 1, with 16 bases in between. The CDR3 is 17 residues long. In DNA, the CDR3 is TGTGCCAGCAGCTTAGGGAGACAGGTTTGGGAGAACACTGAAGCTTTCTTT. Protein: CASSLGRQVWENTEAFF.

The chain employs TRBV19 and TRBJ1-5, with 10 bases fitting TRBD1. The ends lost 8 bases at V and 3 bases at J; junction bases unmatched: 4. This CDR3 region has 14 residues. Germline V gene lookup returns CDR1 LNHDA and CDR2 SQIVND (reference sequence). The CDR3: CASLGTGVNQPQHF. CDR3 nucleotides: TGTGCCAGTCTGGGGACAGGGGTCAATCAGCCCCAGCATTTT.

V gene TRBV6-5 combines with J gene TRBJ2-7; D possibly matches TRBD1 or TRBD2 (6 bases each). In germline, CDR1 is MNHEY, CDR2 SVGAGI. CDR3 length: 14 residues. Trimming removed 2 bases at V and 2 bases at J, with 10 bases between. The CDR3 loop is CASSYGGGAYEQYF. CDR3 sequence (DNA): TGTGCCAGCAGTTACGGAGGGGGAGCCTACGAGCAGTACTTC.

The genes are TRBV18 and TRBJ2-7; unclear D gene. The CDR3 is 14 residues long. The V gene's germline CDR1 is KGHSH and CDR2 LQKENI. Trimming took 1 base from V and 6 from J, leaving 13 bases between them. Here the CDR3 DNA reads TGTGCCAGCTCACCACTAGGGTCAAGGGTCGAGCAGTACTTC. Its translation: CASSPLGSRVEQYF.

The rearrangement joins TRBV18 to TRBJ1-5; the D gene is possibly TRBD1 (6 bases). Germline V gene data show CDR1 as KGHSH and CDR2 as LQKENI. The CDR3 spans 12 residues. The V gene lost 3 bases and the J gene lost 9 bases, with 9 bases spanning the gap. CDR3 protein: CASSPGGRPQHF. In DNA form, the CDR3 reads TGTGCCAGCTCACCGGGGGGGCGGCCCCAGCATTTT. Complete variable domain (other parts from reference TRBV18 and TRBJ1-5): NAGVMQNPRHLVRRRGQEARLRCSPMKGHSHVYWYRQLPEEGLKFMVYLQKENIIDESGMPKERFSAEFPKEGPSILRIQQVVRGDSAAYFCASSPGGRPQHFGDGTRLSIL.

The gene calls are TRBV11-2 and TRBJ2-2; D may be TRBD2 (6 bases). The CDR3 sequence is 17 residues long. Per the germline V gene, CDR1 is SGHAT and CDR2 is FQNNGV. Between the trimmed V and J ends, which lost 3 bases and 7 bases, there was a span of 21 bases. In nucleotides, the CDR3 is TGTGCCAGCAGCTTCCTAGGGGCCGGGAGCGTAAGCGGGGAGCTGTTTTTT. Its protein product is CASSFLGAGSVSGELFF.

This clone has only a few counts. The junction departs from germline at one end; a sequencing error may be responsible. V usage is TRBV7-7 and J usage is TRBJ2-1; 8 positions agree with TRBD2. Germline assignment: CDR1 SSHAT and CDR2 FNYEAQ (reference sequence). This CDR3 spans 15 amino acids. CDR3 DNA sequence: TGTGCTAGCAGCTTAGAAGCGGGAGCATACAATGAGCAGTTCTTC. This gives the protein CASSLEAGAYNEQFF.

V is TRBV19 and J is TRBJ1-4, with 7 bases that match TRBD1. In germline, CDR1 is LNHDA, CDR2 SQIVND (reference sequence). Unmatched junction bases numbered 2, after V lost 4 bases and J lost 0 bases. The length of the CDR3 is 15 residues. CDR3 sequence (DNA): TGTGCCAGTAGTACAGGGACAGCAACTAATGAAAAACTGTTTTTT. Translation gives CASSTGTATNEKLFF.

This clone was detected only once. This sequence joins TRBV7-6 and TRBJ2-1; TRBD2 matches 11 bases. V lost 5 bases and J lost 2; bases outside the gene matches: 2. Germline lookup yields CDR1 SGHVS and CDR2 FNYEAQ. This CDR3 spans 15 amino acids. In DNA form, the CDR3 reads TGTGCCAGCAGCGAGGGACTAGCGGCCTACAATGAGCAGTTCTTC. Its protein product is CASSEGLAAYNEQFF.

The chain combines TRBV5-4 with TRBJ1-2, with D uncertain. Germline loops: CDR1 SGHNT, CDR2 YYREEE (reference sequence). The CDR3 has 15 residues. V lost 4 bases to trimming and J lost 5 bases, with 18 bases between them. CDR3 sequence (DNA): TGTGCCAGCAGCCCCCCGACTCGTGACCTGTATGGCTACACCTTC. As protein: CASSPPTRDLYGYTF. Variable domain in full (rest from reference TRBV5-4 and TRBJ1-2): ETGVTQSPTHLIKTRGQQVTLRCSSQSGHNTVSWYQQALGQGPQFIFQYYREEENGRGNFPPRFSGLQFPNYSSELNVNALELDDSALYLCASSPPTRDLYGYTFGSGTRLTVV.

The rearrangement uses TRBV10-1 and TRBJ2-7; 14 positions match TRBD2. The V gene's germline CDR1 is WNHNN and CDR2 SYGVQD (reference sequence). With V trimmed by 8 bases and J by 6 bases, 24 bases remained unmatched. The CDR3 spans 20 residues. The CDR3 loop is CASGTPPGGLAGGPAGEQYF. In DNA, the CDR3 is TGCGCCAGCGGTACCCCCCCGGGTGGACTAGCGGGAGGCCCCGCGGGCGAGCAGTACTTC.

A few counts support this clone. J is TRBJ1-1 and V is TRBV5-1; unclear D gene. The CDR3 is 13 residues long. Deletions cut 0 bases from V and 5 bases from J, with 8 bases between. Germline CDR1 SGHRS, CDR2 YFSETQ. The CDR3: CASSLDRVTEAFF. The CDR3 region has the DNA TGCGCCAGCAGCTTGGACCGAGTTACTGAAGCTTTCTTT.

The chain is built from TRBV5-1 and TRBJ1-1; no clear D gene. Trimming shortened V by 5 bases and J by 5 bases, and 19 bases separated the two germline ends. The germline CDR1 and CDR2 sequences are SGHRS and YFSETQ. This CDR3 is 15 amino acids long. The CDR3 DNA reads as TGCGCCAGCAGTCGCGACGTTACGGCGGGTACTGAAGCTTTCTTT. It codes for CASSRDVTAGTEAFF.

The chain combines TRBV5-6 with TRBJ1-1; possible D gene TRBD1, 5 bases. Germline V gene lookup returns CDR1 SGHDT and CDR2 YYEEEE. V lost 2 bases, J lost 0 bases, and 11 bases lay in between. The CDR3 runs 15 residues. The CDR3 sequence: CASSFGQLLNTEAFF. Here the CDR3 DNA reads TGTGCCAGCAGCTTCGGACAATTATTGAACACTGAAGCTTTCTTT.

The V gene is TRBV11-2, the J gene TRBJ2-7; D not certain. In germline, CDR1 is SGHAT, CDR2 FQNNGV. Trimming shortened V by 2 bases and J by 8 bases, and 10 bases separated the two germline ends. CDR3 length: 12 amino acids. DNA of the CDR3: TGTGCCAGCAGCTTAATTCAGTCCCAGCAGTACTTC. Amino acids: CASSLIQSQQYF.

The chain links TRBV14 to TRBJ2-2; D is uncertain. CDR1 and CDR2 (germline): SGHDN, FVKESK. The CDR3 is made up of 18 amino acids. V was clipped by 4 bases and J by 1 base, with 19 bases between them. CDR3 in DNA: TGTGCCAGCAGCCGAAGGAACCCGAGGCTAGTGAACACCGGGGAGCTGTTTTTT. This codes for CASSRRNPRLVNTGELFF.

The chain is built from TRBV7-2 and TRBJ2-7; D may be TRBD1 (7 bases). CDR1 and CDR2 from the germline V gene are SGHTA and FQGNSA. CDR3 length equals 18 residues. Between the trimmed V and J ends, which lost 2 bases and 2 bases, there was a span of 22 bases. In DNA, the CDR3 is TGTGCCAGCAGCTTAATCAGGGGTTGGGGGGACAGAGCCTACGAGCAGTACTTC. Its protein product is CASSLIRGWGDRAYEQYF.

The V call is TRBV30, the J call TRBJ2-5, with D perhaps assigned TRBD1 or TRBD2 (6 bases each). Germline V gene sequence: CDR1 GTSNPN, CDR2 SVGIG (reference sequence). The V end lost 5 bases, the J end lost 5 bases, and 15 bases lay between the germline ends. The CDR3 contains 13 residues. As DNA, the CDR3 is TGTGCCTGGTTGGGGGGCTGGGGGGAGACCCAGTACTTC. Its protein product is CAWLGGWGETQYF.

This chain links TRBV11-3 with TRBJ1-1, with D possibly matching TRBD1 (6 bases). In germline, CDR1 is SGHNT, CDR2 YENEEA. Deletions cut 1 base from V and 3 bases from J, with 12 bases between. The CDR3 runs to 15 residues. DNA of the CDR3: TGTGCCAGCAGCTTAGGCACAGGGAAGGACACTGAAGCTTTCTTT. Amino acids: CASSLGTGKDTEAFF.

The J gene is TRBJ1-1, the V gene TRBV10-1; D unresolved. The V end lost 7 bases, the J end lost 0 bases, and 9 bases lay between the germline ends. The CDR3 sequence is 13 residues long. From germline, CDR1 is WNHNN and CDR2 SYGVQD (reference sequence). This CDR3 is CASKQSMNTEAFF. DNA for the CDR3: TGCGCCAGCAAACAGTCCATGAACACTGAAGCTTTCTTT.